This paragraph covers one T cell receptor (beta chain) sequence. Its cognate antigen is unknown. As processed by the authors: Out-of-frame sequences were removed, leaving 2,204,828 distinct TCRbeta sequences. Produced via immunoSEQ multiplex PCR; TCRdb's table is partial and in-frame only. That table furnishes V, J and clone size, whereas the DNA furnished D and trimming. The sample records more than 55,000 clones, roughly four fifths being singletons. Single viable CD3+CD4+CD8-CD45RO+ cells were sorted as the memory CD4+ T cells. Positive selection with CD4 microbeads enriched total CD4+ T cells. The sample belongs to a study of memory CD4+ T cells and cytomegalovirus serostatus. Study observations and caveats: Median bootstrapped AUC for CMV status was about 0.94 originally, about 0.9 US-trained. CD4+ memory repertoires contained about 40% of the roughly 160 reported CMV TCRbeta sequences.

The CDR3 is 15 amino acids. V was pared by 0 bases and J by 4 bases, with 11 bases between. Per the germline V gene, CDR1 is SGHRS and CDR2 is YFSETQ. This chain uses TRBV5-1 with TRBJ1-3, with a possible D match to TRBD1 (6 bases). This TCR was recovered from an adult in good health and CMV-seronegative. Sequencing used memory CD4+ T cells from blood. CDR3 sequence reads: CASSLEGGKGNTIYF. DNA of the CDR3: TGCGCCAGCAGCTTGGAGGGGGGCAAAGGAAACACCATATATTTT.